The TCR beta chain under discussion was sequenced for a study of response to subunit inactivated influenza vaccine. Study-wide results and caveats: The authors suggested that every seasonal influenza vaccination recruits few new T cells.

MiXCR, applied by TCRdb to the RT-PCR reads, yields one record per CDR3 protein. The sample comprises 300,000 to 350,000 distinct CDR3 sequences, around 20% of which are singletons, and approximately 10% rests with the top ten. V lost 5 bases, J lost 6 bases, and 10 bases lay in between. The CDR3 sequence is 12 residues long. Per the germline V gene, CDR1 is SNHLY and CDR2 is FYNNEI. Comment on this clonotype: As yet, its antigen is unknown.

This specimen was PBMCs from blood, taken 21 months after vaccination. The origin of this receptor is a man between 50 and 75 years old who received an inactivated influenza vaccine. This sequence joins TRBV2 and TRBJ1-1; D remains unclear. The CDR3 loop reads CASSTLPPEAFF. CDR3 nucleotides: TGTGCCAGCAGTACGTTACCGCCTGAAGCTTTCTTT.